Following are 9 T cell receptor beta chains from one sample sequenced in a study of response to subunit inactivated influenza vaccine. MiXCR, run by TCRdb on the RT-PCR reads, gives a single entry per CDR3 protein. The repertoire consists of approximately 700,000 distinct CDR3 sequences, with 15% to 19% occurring once and the leading ten covering roughly 12%. Sequencing used PBMCs from blood, obtained 11 to 12 days after vaccination. These receptors were obtained from a man aged 45 to 65 who received an inactivated influenza vaccine.

This rearrangement joins TRBV29-1 to TRBJ1-1; no firm D call. Trimming took 0 bases from V and 3 from J, leaving 8 bases between them. The germline V gene has CDR1 SQVTM and CDR2 ANQGSEA. The CDR3 is 13 amino acids. CDR3 region: CSVEDRSYTEAFF. DNA for the CDR3: TGCAGCGTTGAAGACAGGAGTTACACTGAAGCTTTCTTT.

The CDR3 bases are TGTGCCAGCAGCTTAGTCGTGGTTCGATCCTACGAGCAGTACTTC. The encoded protein is CASSLVVVRSYEQYF. V and J are TRBV11-2 and TRBJ2-7; no firm D call. The CDR3 spans 15 residues. In germline, CDR1 is SGHAT, CDR2 FQNNGV. V was shortened by 1 base and J by 1 base, with 11 bases between the two germline ends.

This clonotype has more than one count but fewer than ten. The genes are TRBV9 and TRBJ2-3; the D gene is possibly TRBD2 (5 bases). This CDR3 is built from 14 residues. Trimming stripped 0 bases from V and 3 bases from J, with 8 bases between. Germline CDR1 is SGDLS and CDR2 is YYNGEE. The CDR3 region is CASSVDGVTDTQYF. The CDR3 DNA follows: TGTGCCAGCAGCGTAGACGGGGTGACAGATACGCAGTATTTT.

This clonotype was counted many times. The chain recombines TRBV5-1 with TRBJ2-1; 8 bases agree with TRBD2. With 4 bases clipped from V and 1 base from J, the junction kept 4 bases outside the gene matches. Germline values: CDR1 SGHRS, CDR2 YFSETQ. The CDR3 is 15 amino acids. The CDR3 nucleotides are TGCGCCAGCAGCCCCGGGGGGGGTTCCTACAATGAGCAGTTCTTC. It translates to CASSPGGGSYNEQFF.

This clonotype was picked up many times. V usage is TRBV11-1 and J usage is TRBJ2-5; D is unclear. The germline V gene encodes CDR1 SGHAT and CDR2 FQDESV (reference sequence). Trimming took 5 bases from V and 0 from J, leaving 7 bases between them. This CDR3 is built from 13 residues. In nucleotides, the CDR3 is TGTGCCAGCAGCCGCCGGAACCAAGAGACCCAGTACTTC. Its translation is CASSRRNQETQYF. Filled out from reference TRBV11-1 and TRBJ2-5, the complete variable domain reads EAEVAQSPRYKITEKSQAVAFWCDPISGHATLYWYRQILGQGPELLVQFQDESVVDDSQLPKDRFSAERLKGVDSTLKIQPAELGDSAMYLCASSRRNQETQYFGPGTRLLVL.

The chain carries TRBV20-1 and TRBJ2-3; TRBD2 aligns across 9 bases. The germline CDR1 and CDR2 sequences are DFQATT and SNEGSKA (reference sequence). V shed 1 base, J shed 2 bases, and the junction held 4 bases outside the gene matches. The length of the CDR3 is 15 residues. DNA of the CDR3: TGCAGTGCTAGAGTAGGGACTAGCTCCACAGATACGCAGTATTTT. This encodes CSARVGTSSTDTQYF.

This rearrangement joins TRBV10-3 to TRBJ2-1; 7 positions agree with TRBD2. Trimming at V came to 4 bases and at J to 6 bases, leaving 9 bases not matched to a gene. CDR3 length: 15 amino acids. CDR1 ENHRY and CDR2 SYGVKD come from the germline V gene. CDR3 loop: CAISGLGRSLNEQFF. In nucleotides, the CDR3 is TGTGCCATCAGTGGTCTCGGGAGGAGCCTCAATGAGCAGTTCTTC.

The genes are TRBV28 and TRBJ1-5; no firm D call. The germline V gene has CDR1 MDHEN and CDR2 SYDVKM. The CDR3 is 15 amino acids. The germline V and J ends were trimmed by 10 bases and 1 base, with 17 bases remaining between them. CDR3 in DNA: TGTGCCACCCTGGGCTCCGGGGAAAGCAATCAGCCCCAGCATTTT. Its translation: CATLGSGESNQPQHF. Variable domain in full (rest from reference TRBV28 and TRBJ1-5): DVKVTQSSRYLVKRTGEKVFLECVQDMDHENMFWYRQDPGLGLRLIYFSYDVKMKEKGDIPEGYSVSREKKERFSLILESASTNQTSMYLCATLGSGESNQPQHFGDGTRLSIL.

The chain couples TRBV7-9 to TRBJ2-5; 11 bases fit TRBD1. This CDR3 contains 16 residues. Germline values: CDR1 SEHNR, CDR2 FQNEAQ (reference sequence). V gave up 2 bases and J gave up 5 bases; unmatched junction bases: 7. The CDR3 DNA reads as TGTGCCAGCAGCTTATCAGGGACAGGGGGATACGAGACCCAGTACTTC. Protein sequence: CASSLSGTGGYETQYF.